Following are 25 T cell receptor beta chains from one sample sequenced in a study of cytomegalovirus exposure and HLA in healthy donors. Profiling relied on immunoSEQ multiplex PCR, and the TCRdb table lists in-frame clones only, not all of them. The table records tens of thousands of clones, 90% to 95% of them present only once. Sequencing was carried out using PBMCs. Receptor source: a woman aged 18-29 years in good health and CMV-seropositive.

This chain uses TRBV19 with TRBJ2-2; a weak D match, TRBD2 (6 bases). Trimming pared 7 bases from V and 0 bases from J, leaving 12 bases between. Germline V gene lookup returns CDR1 LNHDA and CDR2 SQIVND (reference sequence). This CDR3 comprises 15 residues. In nucleotides, the CDR3 is TGTGCCAGTACCCGGCGGGGTACGAACACCGGGGAGCTGTTTTTT. It yields the protein CASTRRGTNTGELFF.

This chain connects TRBV4-3 to TRBJ2-3; 10 bases are a match to TRBD2. Germline CDR1 is LGHNA and CDR2 is YSLEER. This CDR3 comprises 14 residues. V gave up 4 bases and J gave up 6 bases; unmatched junction bases: 4. CDR3 coding DNA: TGCGCCAGCAGCCCTGGACTAGCGGTGGATACGCAGTATTTT. It yields the protein CASSPGLAVDTQYF.

The chain joins TRBV28 to TRBJ1-5; the match to TRBD1 covers 9 bases. The trim removed 4 bases at V and 0 bases at J, leaving 10 bases unmatched. The length of the CDR3 is 18 residues. Germline CDR1 MDHEN, CDR2 SYDVKM. CDR3 sequence: CASSWGTGTFYSNQPQHF. In DNA, the CDR3 is TGTGCCAGCAGTTGGGGGACAGGGACCTTTTATAGCAATCAGCCCCAGCATTTT.

The chain is built from TRBV13 and TRBJ2-3; D possibly corresponds to TRBD2 (5 bases). Germline V gene data show CDR1 as PRHDT and CDR2 as FYEKMQ (reference sequence). The CDR3 has 13 residues. Trimming removed 2 bases from V and 4 bases from J, with 7 bases in between. CDR3 in DNA: TGTGCCAGCAGCTTAAAGGGAGCAGATACGCAGTATTTT. Translation: CASSLKGADTQYF. The variable domain in full, completed from reference TRBV13 and TRBJ2-3, reads AAGVIQSPRHLIKEKRETATLKCYPIPRHDTVYWYQQGPGQDPQFLISFYEKMQSDKGSIPDRFSAQQFSDYHSELNMSSLELGDSALYFCASSLKGADTQYFGPGTRLTVL.

The chain employs TRBV4-3 and TRBJ1-5; D call uncertain. Germline V gene data show CDR1 as LGHNA and CDR2 as YSLEER. This CDR3 has 14 residues. With 1 base removed from V and 5 bases from J, the gap between germline ends came to 9 bases. CDR3 DNA sequence: TGCGCCAGCAGCCAAGCAGTAGCCTATCAGCCCCAGCATTTT. This encodes CASSQAVAYQPQHF.

The rearrangement uses TRBV5-1 and TRBJ2-7, with 9 nucleotides matching TRBD1. The CDR3 contains 14 residues. Losses at the gene ends were 3 bases for V and 5 bases for J; bases not matched to a gene: 6. The V gene's germline CDR1 is SGHRS and CDR2 YFSETQ. CDR3 sequence (DNA): TGCGCCAGCAGCTCACGGACAGGGGCCCACGAGCAGTACTTC. Protein sequence: CASSSRTGAHEQYF.

This rearrangement joins TRBV9 to TRBJ2-1; D may be TRBD2 (6 bases). CDR3 size: 13 residues. Trimming removed 3 bases at V and 5 bases at J, with 9 bases between. CDR1 is SGDLS and CDR2 is YYNGEE in the germline V gene. The CDR3 loop reads CASSAGTDNEQFF. The CDR3 DNA reads as TGTGCCAGCAGCGCCGGGACTGACAATGAGCAGTTCTTC.

The CDR3 region has the DNA TGTGCCAGCAGTTTGGACAGGGGCGCTGAAGCTTTCTTT. It is translated as CASSLDRGAEAFF. V gene TRBV28 combines with J gene TRBJ1-1; 9 nucleotides agree with TRBD1. V trimming: 3 bases; J trimming: 6 bases; junction bases outside the gene matches: 2. The CDR3 runs 13 residues. Germline V gene data show CDR1 as MDHEN and CDR2 as SYDVKM.

CDR3 bases: TGTGCCAGCAGTTACTACGGGAGGACCCAGTACTTC. Residues: CASSYYGRTQYF. The chain carries TRBV6-5 and TRBJ2-5; possibly TRBD2 for D (6 bases). The germline gives CDR1 MNHEY, CDR2 SVGAGI. V lost 1 base, J lost 7 bases, and 7 bases lay in between. The CDR3 loop spans 12 amino acids.

The V gene is TRBV5-1, the J gene TRBJ2-7, with D perhaps matching TRBD1 (6 bases). Between the trimmed V and J ends, which lost 4 bases and 3 bases, there was a span of 20 bases. The length of the CDR3 is 16 residues. Germline CDR1 and CDR2: SGHRS and YFSETQ. The chain's CDR3 is CASSPSIVIGGYEQYF. For the CDR3, the DNA is TGCGCCAGCAGCCCCTCAATAGTGATAGGGGGCTACGAGCAGTACTTC.

This sequence joins TRBV10-3 and TRBJ1-4; no clear D. In germline, CDR1 is ENHRY, CDR2 SYGVKD. Trimming left V 3 bases short and J 0 bases short, with 2 bases between. The CDR3 extends over 13 amino acids. CDR3 loop: CAISDATNEKLFF. The CDR3 nucleotides read TGTGCCATCAGTGACGCAACTAATGAAAAACTGTTTTTT.

The J gene is TRBJ2-1, the V gene TRBV19; D is uncertain. Germline values: CDR1 LNHDA, CDR2 SQIVND (reference sequence). V lost 5 bases and J 7 bases, leaving 15 bases between the germline ends. The CDR3 is 14 amino acids. CDR3 bases: TGTGCCAGTAGTGTTCAGGTGGGCCCGAATGAGCAGTTCTTC. Protein product: CASSVQVGPNEQFF.

This chain uses TRBV4-3 with TRBJ2-2; 10 bases line up with TRBD2. This CDR3 is built from 18 residues. The V segment lost 0 bases and the J segment 2 bases; nucleotides outside the gene matches: 6. Per the germline V gene, CDR1 is LGHNA and CDR2 is YSLEER. CDR3 DNA sequence: TGCGCCAGCAGCCAAGACTATCCTAGCGGGGGTAACACCGGGGAGCTGTTTTTT. Translated: CASSQDYPSGGNTGELFF.

The chain uses TRBV7-8 and TRBJ1-1; weak D call: TRBD1 (6 bases). The V end was cut by 4 bases, the J end by 1 base, with 7 bases between. Germline loops: CDR1 SGHVS, CDR2 FQNEAQ. This CDR3 region has 13 residues. The CDR3 DNA reads as TGTGCCAGCAGCTCCAGGGGGAACACTGAAGCTTTCTTT. As protein: CASSSRGNTEAFF.

This chain connects TRBV5-4 to TRBJ1-3; 8 nucleotides agree with TRBD1. Germline values: CDR1 SGHNT, CDR2 YYREEE (reference sequence). This CDR3 has 13 residues. After removal of 4 bases from V and 6 bases from J, the junction contained 3 bases not matched to a gene. The CDR3 DNA reads TGTGCCAGCAGCCCGGGACAGGAAAACACCATATATTTT. Amino acid sequence: CASSPGQENTIYF.

The chain joins TRBV27 to TRBJ1-1, with D unclear. This CDR3 has 13 amino acids. V was shortened by 6 bases and J by 4 bases, with 12 bases between the two germline ends. Germline V lookup: CDR1 MNHEY, CDR2 SMNVEV (reference sequence). The CDR3 protein is CASSPSPGTEAFF. The CDR3 DNA reads as TGTGCCAGCAGCCCTTCCCCAGGCACTGAAGCTTTCTTT.

The chain joins TRBV6-5 to TRBJ2-2; 7 bases map to TRBD1. The CDR3 covers 15 residues. After removal of 5 bases from V and 6 bases from J, the junction contained 9 bases not matched to a gene. Germline lookup yields CDR1 MNHEY and CDR2 SVGAGI. The CDR3 protein is CASSPTGTVAGELFF. CDR3 DNA sequence: TGTGCCAGCAGTCCGACAGGGACGGTGGCCGGGGAGCTGTTTTTT.

This rearrangement joins TRBV5-6 to TRBJ1-5; D is unresolved. The germline CDR1 and CDR2 sequences are SGHDT and YYEEEE. The V end lost 2 bases, the J end lost 2 bases, and 11 bases lay between the germline ends. CDR3 length: 15 amino acids. CDR3 loop: CASSLSFGRNQPQHF. The DNA of the CDR3 is TGTGCCAGCAGCTTATCTTTTGGGCGCAATCAGCCCCAGCATTTT.

The chain joins TRBV9 to TRBJ2-2, with 10 positions matching TRBD1. The CDR3 sequence is 18 residues long. Germline V gives CDR1 SGDLS, CDR2 YYNGEE. Germline trimming cut 4 bases from V and 5 bases from J; bases unmatched to any gene: 14. For the CDR3, the DNA is TGTGCCAGCAGCCGGGTAAGCCCGGGACAGGGGAGGACCGGGGAGCTGTTTTTT. This sequence encodes CASSRVSPGQGRTGELFF.

The V call is TRBV27, the J call TRBJ2-7; possible D gene TRBD1, 5 bases. This CDR3 has 15 residues. In germline, CDR1 is MNHEY, CDR2 SMNVEV (reference sequence). V was clipped by 10 bases and J by 5 bases, with 24 bases between them. The CDR3 coding sequence is TGTGCCACCGCAGACCGTCCAGGGTGGTGGGACGAGCAGTACTTC. Translation: CATADRPGWWDEQYF.

The genes are TRBV9 and TRBJ2-7, with 8 bases aligning to TRBD2. This CDR3 region has 14 residues. The germline CDR1 and CDR2 sequences are SGDLS and YYNGEE. V was pared by 0 bases and J by 3 bases, with 2 bases of the junction left unmatched. The CDR3 nucleotides read TGTGCCAGCAGCGTAGGTCTAGCGGGCTACGAGCAGTACTTC. Protein product: CASSVGLAGYEQYF.

The rearrangement links TRBV19 to TRBJ2-6; no clear D gene. The ends were cut back, 5 bases at V and 0 bases at J, with 8 bases in the middle. This CDR3 is built from 15 residues. The germline V gene has CDR1 LNHDA and CDR2 SQIVND (reference sequence). The CDR3, as DNA: TGTGCCAGTAGTGCGACAATCTCTGGGGCCAACGTCCTGACTTTC. This gives the protein CASSATISGANVLTF.

This chain joins TRBV27 and TRBJ1-1; D might be TRBD1 (6 bases). The germline gives CDR1 MNHEY, CDR2 SMNVEV (reference sequence). The V end was cut by 6 bases, the J end by 6 bases, with 32 bases between. This CDR3 comprises 19 residues. The CDR3 loop reads CASSQSRGLLVWRRAEAFF. The CDR3, as DNA: TGTGCCAGCAGCCAATCCAGGGGCCTCCTTGTCTGGCGGCGTGCTGAAGCTTTCTTT.

This chain connects TRBV19 to TRBJ1-1, with D possibly TRBD1 on 5 matching bases. Between the trimmed V and J ends, which lost 3 bases and 3 bases, there was a span of 8 bases. Germline CDR1 and CDR2: LNHDA and SQIVND (reference sequence). The CDR3 totals 13 residues. CDR3: CASSIQGYTEAFF. For the CDR3, the DNA is TGTGCCAGTAGTATTCAGGGATACACTGAAGCTTTCTTT.

The rearrangement uses TRBV28 and TRBJ2-3; D gene ambiguous. The germline V gene has CDR1 MDHEN and CDR2 SYDVKM. The CDR3 extends over 16 amino acids. V shed 9 bases and J shed 0 bases, with 19 bases lying between them. The CDR3: CASFSPSGISTDTQYF. The CDR3, as DNA: TGTGCCAGTTTTTCCCCTTCAGGAATCAGCACAGATACGCAGTATTTT.